This T cell receptor beta chain was profiled in a study of cytomegalovirus exposure and HLA in healthy donors. The study's findings and limits: Cytomegalovirus association was listed for 164 TCR beta chains.

The CDR3 is 13 amino acids. Germline V lookup: CDR1 SGHRS, CDR2 YFSETQ. The junction had 3 bases not matched to a gene; V was cut back by 4 bases and J by 8 bases. To note about this clone: The antigen is not known.

Primers included in the PCR were 60 Vbeta and 13 Jbeta primers. Only in-frame clones appear in the TCRdb table, and some are missing; sequencing was by immunoSEQ multiplex PCR. The sample consists of under 150,000 clones, 65% to 90% of them appearing once. Sequencing input: PBMCs. This clonotype originated in a man in his fifties or sixties in good health and CMV-seronegative. This rearrangement joins TRBV5-1 to TRBJ2-1, with 10 bases matching TRBD2. CDR3: CASSAGTSDEQFF. The CDR3 nucleotides read TGCGCCAGCAGCGCGGGGACTAGCGATGAGCAGTTCTTC. Full variable domain (remainder filled in from reference TRBV5-1 and TRBJ2-1): KAGVTQTPRYLIKTRGQQVTLSCSPISGHRSVSWYQQTPGQGLQFLFEYFSETQRNKGNFPGRFSGRQFSNSRSEMNVSTLELGDSALYLCASSAGTSDEQFFGPGTRLTVL.